The subject of this entry is one T cell receptor (beta chain). The sample holds many counts of this clonotype. There is no known antigen for this receptor. No much larger clonotype is one base removed from it; base qualities were not supplied. For repertoire sequencing, the TCR beta CDR3 regions were amplified from RNA transcripts. The first round was an RT-PCR using HTBI primers with the Qiagen OneStep RT-PCR kit, and this first round was followed by a second-round multiplex PCR, then size selection and purification. Libraries were sequenced on an Illumina HiSeq2000 using paired-end 100 bp reads. As for how the authors treated the data: SOAPnuke was used for read processing, and reads with adapters, uncalled bases, a mean Phred below 15, or no exact constant-primer or identifier match were discarded. COPE v1.2.5 was used to merge the high-quality paired reads. Each unique nucleotide sequence was treated as a clonotype, and MiTCR v1.1 was used to align the clonotypes to the IMGT TRB V, D and J references. Analysis was restricted to V-J combinations with a frequency above 0.0001, which covered just over 98% of repertoires. For each V-J combination, a TCR clonal expansion and chaos score was defined as F50 clonal expansion divided by the chaos observed in the TCRdist matrix. Welch's t-statistics and random forest were used to narrow the features down to more than 10 V-J combinations, which were then fed into a naive Bayes classifier. Thyroid-blood repertoire similarity was quantified with the Morisita-Horn index. TCRdb ran its own pipeline on the public reads, namely fastp trimming at Q25 and MiXCR clone calling, and kept in-frame beta chains. Every distinct CDR3 protein forms one entry, paired with its most common genes and DNA. Here the V and J calls rest on TCRdb's processing, not on the authors' analysis. In all, the sample holds about 500,000 distinct CDR3 sequences, and about 40% of those were seen once. The ten largest clones add up to about 4% of the sample.

This entry is derived from a study of Graves' ophthalmopathy and Graves' hyperthyroidism (dated by TCRdb to 2016 to 2019). For the study in its entirety: A patient counted as having stable hyperthyroidism if there was no progression to ophthalmopathy within 18 months of follow-up. In total, approximately 140 blood samples were TCR-sequenced: approximately 40 ophthalmopathy, roughly 80 hyperthyroidism and about 17 hyperthyroidism-to-ophthalmopathy patients. Once sampling was done, hyperthyroidism patients were given methimazole at a starting dose of 30 mg daily, while ophthalmopathy patients were given high-dose intravenous methylprednisolone. For independent validation, a separate cohort was made up of approximately 19 hyperthyroidism patients plus 17 patients who later progressed from hyperthyroidism to ophthalmopathy. T-cell repertoires of thyroid tissue and blood were compared in over 5 hyperthyroidism patients. To tell Graves' ophthalmopathy apart from Graves' hyperthyroidism, and to predict which patients would progress to ophthalmopathy, the study relied on TCR beta repertoire signatures. To explore V-J signatures that separate ophthalmopathy from hyperthyroidism, a discovery set of around 97 patients was enrolled, consisting of 40 to 45 with ophthalmopathy and roughly 57 with stable hyperthyroidism.

Overall study results and their limits: In validation, the model predicted ophthalmopathy progression with about 64% sensitivity and about 73% specificity; eleven to twelve predicted patients were CT-confirmed with GO in a median of about 6.2 months. No statistical method was used to set the sample size in advance, and the investigators knew which group each participant was assigned to. Most expanded thyroid clonotypes with a frequency above 0.001 also appeared in blood, which suggests that blood repertoires may reflect the immune response in the thyroid. In cross-validation, the 13-signature model distinguished ophthalmopathy from stable hyperthyroidism with approximately 88% sensitivity and almost 83% specificity, and in the test set the corresponding values were roughly 80% and 76%.

From a lookup of the germline V gene, CDR1 and CDR2 are SGHVS and FQNEAQ. The cysteine opens and the phenylalanine closes a CDR3 of 15 amino acids. The retained sequence is limited to the CDR3, 45 bases, with the frame set at the first base. V trim: 5 bases; J trim: 6 bases; unmatched bases: 13. Hyperthyroidism patients were newly diagnosed, with disease duration under 2 months, and aged 18 to 65 years. Patients were excluded if they had other autoimmune diseases, uncontrolled infections, pregnancy or lactation. Diagnosis was based on clinical symptoms, serum thyroxine, TRAb, thyroid ultrasound and orbital computed tomography. Trizol reagent was used to extract the total RNA, and its quality was then checked on an Agilent 2100 Bioanalyzer.

The sequenced sample was peripheral blood or thyroid tissue (not recorded which). The receptor was isolated from an adult man with Graves' hyperthyroidism. The V and J segments used are TRBV7-8 and TRBJ2-7; 7 bases in the junction line up with TRBD2. CDR3 region: CASSLGTTYRSEQYF. The DNA sequence is TGTGCCAGCAGCCTAGGGACTACGTACCGCAGCGAGCAGTACTTC. When the CDR3 is completed using the reference TRBV7-8 and TRBJ2-7 genes on either side, the full variable domain is GAGVSQSPRYKVAKRGQDVALRCDPISGHVSLFWYQQALGQGPEFLTYFQNEAQLDKSGLPSDRFFAERPEGSVSTLKIQRTQQEDSAVYLCASSLGTTYRSEQYFGPGTRLTVT.